This TCR beta chain was observed in a study of T cells in Graves' hyperthyroidism and ophthalmopathy. The CDR3 length is 12 residues. Germline CDR1 reads GTSNPN; CDR2 reads SVGIG (reference sequence). Study-level findings and limits: Appearing also in blood were most of the thyroid clonotypes expanded above 0.001. The model anticipated ophthalmopathy a median approximately 6.6 months pre-onset.

A lack of ophthalmopathy progression within 18 months defined stable Graves' hyperthyroidism. Uncontrolled infection, other autoimmune disease, pregnancy or lactation excluded patients. Notes on this clonotype: No antigen is known for it. One end of the junction is discordant with germline, which a read error may explain.

The TCR beta CDR3 regions underwent amplification using RNA transcripts as the source. The primer set for the first-round RT-PCR of the TCR CDR3 was HTBI. TCRdb re-derived calls from the multiplex PCR reads in MiXCR, one entry per CDR3 protein. The sample holds under 350,000 distinct CDR3 sequences, around 20% seen once. The TCR originated in a woman aged 45-60 years with Graves' hyperthyroidism. V usage is TRBV30 and J usage is TRBJ2-3; possibly TRBD1 or TRBD2 for D (5 bases each). Sequences were obtained from blood. CDR3 DNA sequence: TGTGCCTGGAGGGGGAGCACAGGTACGCAGTATTTT. Translating it yields CAWRGSTGTQYF.